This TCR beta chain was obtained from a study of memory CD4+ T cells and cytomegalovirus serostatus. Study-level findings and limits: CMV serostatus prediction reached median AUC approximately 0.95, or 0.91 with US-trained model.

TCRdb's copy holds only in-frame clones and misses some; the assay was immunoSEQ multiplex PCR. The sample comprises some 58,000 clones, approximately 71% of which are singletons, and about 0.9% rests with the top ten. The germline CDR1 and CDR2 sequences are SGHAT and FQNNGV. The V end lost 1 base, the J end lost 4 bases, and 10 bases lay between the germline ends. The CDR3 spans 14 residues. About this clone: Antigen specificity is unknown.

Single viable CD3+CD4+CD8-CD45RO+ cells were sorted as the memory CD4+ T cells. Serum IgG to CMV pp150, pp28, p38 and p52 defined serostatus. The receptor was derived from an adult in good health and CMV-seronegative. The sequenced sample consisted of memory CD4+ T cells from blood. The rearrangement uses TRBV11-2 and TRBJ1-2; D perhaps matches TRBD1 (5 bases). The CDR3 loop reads CASSLGGGIYGYTF. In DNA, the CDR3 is TGTGCCAGCAGCTTAGGGGGGGGGATCTATGGCTACACCTTC.